The next 16 T cell receptor beta chains were all read from a single sample in a study of vaccination and CD4 T cells after COVID-19. Treatment denoted: roughly nine-day PBMC culture with coronavirus spike peptide pools or control peptides (ViraFEST assay). Before the COVID-19 pandemic (2011-2018), CD4+ T cells were obtained from the unexposed donor. For these receptors, no antigen is known. Sequencing of the DNA from cultured CD4+ T cells was carried out with the Oncomine TCR Beta short-read assay. Genomic DNA was extracted from cultured CD4+ T cells. MiXCR, run by TCRdb on the PCR reads, gives a single entry per CDR3 protein. The table has approximately 10,000 distinct CDR3 sequences, around 37% seen once; the top ten hold roughly 15%. Sample: CD4+ T cells from blood, cultured in vitro. These receptors originate from a human donor in good health.

The chain's CDR3 is CASSQDFADTQYF. The CDR3 DNA reads as TGTGCCAGCAGCCAAGATTTCGCAGATACGCAGTATTTT. V usage is TRBV4-2 and J usage is TRBJ2-3; no definite D call. The V end lost 0 bases, the J end lost 4 bases, and 5 bases lay between the germline ends. Germline V gene sequence: CDR1 LGHNA, CDR2 YNFKEQ. CDR3 length: 13 amino acids.

V usage is TRBV12-3 or TRBV12-4 and J usage is TRBJ1-2; 8 bases align to TRBD1. This CDR3 is built from 14 residues. The V gene end was trimmed by 5 bases and the J gene end by 6 bases; junction bases not matched to a gene: 8. CDR3 amino acids: CASSPDRVSNGYTF. DNA for the CDR3: TGTGCCAGCAGTCCGGACAGGGTCAGCAATGGCTACACCTTC.

As DNA, the CDR3 is TGCAGTGCTCCAGCCTCCTGGGGGACAGCCAAAGAGACCCAGTACTTC. Its translation is CSAPASWGTAKETQYF. The V and J genes are TRBV20-1 and TRBJ2-5; 7 bases fit TRBD1. This CDR3 region has 16 residues. The V gene end was trimmed by 5 bases and the J gene end by 3 bases; junction bases not matched to a gene: 15. Germline V CDR1 and CDR2: DFQATT, SNEGSKA (reference sequence).

This clonotype was detected a few times. J is TRBJ1-6 and V is TRBV19, with 9 nucleotides matching TRBD1. Per germline, CDR1 LNHDA and CDR2 SQIVND (reference sequence). This CDR3 comprises 14 residues. V was pared by 6 bases and J by 7 bases, with 4 bases of the junction left unmatched. CDR3 region: CASREQGANSPLHF. The CDR3 nucleotides are TGTGCCAGTAGAGAACAGGGGGCGAATTCACCCCTCCACTTT.

The rearrangement joins TRBV6-1 to TRBJ1-5; TRBD1 aligns across 7 bases. Germline CDR1 and CDR2: MNHNS and SASEGT. The CDR3 consists of 15 residues. The junction had 6 bases not matched to a gene; V was cut back by 4 bases and J by 3 bases. CDR3 sequence: CASSASRGDNQPQHF. The CDR3, as DNA: TGTGCCAGCAGTGCAAGCAGGGGGGACAATCAGCCCCAGCATTTT.

This clonotype was seen a few times. This chain links TRBV29-1 with TRBJ2-5, with a tentative D call TRBD1 (6 bases). Looked up from germline, CDR1 is SQVTM and CDR2 is ANQGSEA. The germline V and J ends were trimmed by 6 bases and 4 bases, with 18 bases remaining between them. This CDR3 has 14 residues. This CDR3 is CSVDPQGRRETQYF. CDR3 nucleotides: TGCAGCGTCGATCCCCAGGGGCGGAGAGAGACCCAGTACTTC. Looking up the rest from reference TRBV29-1 and TRBJ2-5 gives the full variable domain: SAVISQKPSRDICQRGTSLTIQCQVDSQVTMMFWYRQQPGQSLTLIATANQGSEATYESGFVIDKFPISRPNLTFSTLTVSNMSPEDSSIYLCSVDPQGRRETQYFGPGTRLLVL.

This clonotype came up a few times. This sequence joins TRBV7-8 and TRBJ2-2; no clear D. CDR1 and CDR2 from the germline V gene are SGHVS and FQNEAQ. The CDR3 consists of 14 residues. Trimming shortened V by 2 bases and J by 5 bases, and 9 bases separated the two germline ends. The CDR3 spells CASSLTQLTGELFF. DNA for the CDR3: TGTGCCAGCAGCTTAACACAGCTTACCGGGGAGCTGTTTTTT.

In its sample, this clonotype was seen a few times. The V call is TRBV20-1, the J call TRBJ2-1; 12 bases are shared with TRBD2. Germline CDR1 is DFQATT and CDR2 is SNEGSKA (reference sequence). This CDR3 comprises 14 residues. V gave up 6 bases and J gave up 2 bases; unmatched junction bases: 2. The CDR3, as DNA: TGCAGTGCCAGGACTAGCGGGACCTACAATGAGCAGTTCTTC. This sequence encodes CSARTSGTYNEQFF.

This clonotype occurred a few times. J is TRBJ2-6 and V is TRBV20-1, with TRBD2 identical over 8 bases. CDR1 DFQATT and CDR2 SNEGSKA come from the germline V gene (reference sequence). Germline trimming cut 6 bases from V and 0 bases from J; bases unmatched to any gene: 7. The CDR3 consists of 16 residues. The CDR3 reads CSASGGGSSGANVLTF. CDR3 bases: TGCAGTGCCTCGGGGGGGGGAAGCTCTGGGGCCAACGTCCTGACTTTC.

This clonotype turned up a few times. The rearrangement links TRBV24-1 to TRBJ2-2; 9 nucleotides align to TRBD1. Germline V lookup: CDR1 KGHDR, CDR2 SFDVKD. V lost 5 bases to trimming and J lost 5 bases; unmatched junction nucleotides: 8. CDR3 size: 16 residues. CDR3 DNA sequence: TGTGCCACCAGTGTGTCCCCGGGACAGGGTACCGGGGAGCTGTTTTTT. The encoded protein is CATSVSPGQGTGELFF.

This clonotype was counted a few times. V and J are TRBV7-6 and TRBJ2-1; TRBD2 agrees at 7 bases. The junction had 4 bases not matched to a gene; V was cut back by 5 bases and J by 0 bases. CDR3 length equals 15 residues. The germline gives CDR1 SGHVS, CDR2 FNYEAQ. CDR3 amino acids: CASSGGGSSYNEQFF. The CDR3, as DNA: TGTGCCAGCAGCGGTGGCGGGAGCTCCTACAATGAGCAGTTCTTC.

The chain joins TRBV6-5 to TRBJ1-3; D unresolved. The ends were cut back, 0 bases at V and 8 bases at J, with 14 bases in the middle. Germline assignment: CDR1 MNHEY and CDR2 SVGAGI. This CDR3 has 15 amino acids. The CDR3 sequence: CASSYSKGNKDTIYF. DNA of the CDR3: TGTGCCAGCAGTTACTCGAAGGGTAATAAGGACACCATATATTTT.

The chain joins TRBV20-1 to TRBJ2-7; D tentatively reads TRBD1 or TRBD2 (5 bases each). The V gene lost 2 bases and the J gene lost 3 bases, with 14 bases spanning the gap. Germline CDR1 reads DFQATT; CDR2 reads SNEGSKA (reference sequence). CDR3 size: 14 residues. The CDR3 region has the DNA TGCAGTGCTAGATACCCCGGGACCGGCTACGAGCAGTACTTC. This sequence encodes CSARYPGTGYEQYF.

V and J are TRBV5-6 and TRBJ1-5, with D unresolved. V dropped 4 bases and J dropped 5 bases, with 7 bases sitting between them. This CDR3 has 12 residues. Germline-derived CDR1 and CDR2 are SGHDT and YYEEEE. CDR3 bases: TGTGCCAGCAGCGCCGTCGATCAGCCCCAGCATTTT. It specifies CASSAVDQPQHF.

The gene calls are TRBV6-2 or TRBV6-3 and TRBJ2-5; D gene unclear. Germline V gives CDR1 MNHEY, CDR2 SVGEGT. With 1 base removed from V and 5 bases from J, the gap between germline ends came to 2 bases. The CDR3 loop spans 11 amino acids. CDR3 amino acids: CASSYFETQYF. DNA of the CDR3: TGTGCCAGCAGTTACTTCGAGACCCAGTACTTC.

The chain joins TRBV7-3 to TRBJ2-5, with 7 nucleotides matching TRBD2. CDR1 and CDR2 from the germline V gene are SGHTA and FQGTGA. V was pared by 1 base and J by 5 bases, with 1 base of the junction left unmatched. This CDR3 has 13 residues. For the CDR3, the DNA is TGTGCCAGCAGCTTAATGGGGGGGGAGACCCAGTACTTC. Its protein product is CASSLMGGETQYF.